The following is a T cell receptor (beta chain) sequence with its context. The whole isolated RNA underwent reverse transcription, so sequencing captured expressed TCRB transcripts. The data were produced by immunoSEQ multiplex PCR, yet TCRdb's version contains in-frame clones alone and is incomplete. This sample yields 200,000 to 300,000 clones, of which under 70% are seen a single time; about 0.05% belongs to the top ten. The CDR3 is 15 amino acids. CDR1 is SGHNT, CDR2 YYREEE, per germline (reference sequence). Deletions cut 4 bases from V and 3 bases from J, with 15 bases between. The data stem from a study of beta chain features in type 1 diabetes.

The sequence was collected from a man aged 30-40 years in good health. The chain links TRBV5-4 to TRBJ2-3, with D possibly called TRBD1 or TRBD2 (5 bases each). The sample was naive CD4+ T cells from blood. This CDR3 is CASSTPGKGTDTQYF. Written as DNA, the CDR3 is TGTGCCAGCAGCACCCCCGGGAAGGGGACAGATACGCAGTATTTT. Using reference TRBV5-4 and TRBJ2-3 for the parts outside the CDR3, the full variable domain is ETGVTQSPTHLIKTRGQQVTLRCSSQSGHNTVSWYQQALGQGPQFIFQYYREEENGRGNFPPRFSGLQFPNYSSELNVNALELDDSALYLCASSTPGKGTDTQYFGPGTRLTVL.